What follows are 16 T cell receptor beta chains derived from one specimen sequenced in a study of neurological immune-mediated disorders. TCRdb recomputed calls from the 5' RACE reads with MiXCR, one row per CDR3 protein. The table shows about 46,000 distinct CDR3 sequences, with under 2% occurring only once. The sequenced sample was PBMCs. These receptors were obtained from a woman in her thirties or forties with multiple sclerosis.

This clonotype was picked up many times. The chain carries TRBV11-2 and TRBJ2-2; the D gene is possibly TRBD2 (7 bases). V gave up 8 bases and J gave up 3 bases, with 16 bases separating them. Germline V CDR1 and CDR2: SGHAT, FQNNGV. This CDR3 has 15 residues. The CDR3 DNA reads TGTGCCAGCTTGACGGGGGGCTCATACACCGGGGAGCTGTTTTTT. Protein: CASLTGGSYTGELFF.

Worth noting for this clonotype: A much larger clone is a single base away; this may be a read error. The V and J genes are TRBV10-3 and TRBJ1-2, with D perhaps TRBD1 (5 bases). Germline assignment: CDR1 ENHRY and CDR2 SYGVKD. The CDR3 runs to 11 residues. Trimming took off 6 bases at V and 14 bases at J, with 16 bases between the two ends. CDR3 in amino acids: CAIRQQDEKTF. CDR3 DNA sequence: TGTGCCATCAGGCAACAGGATGAAAAAACCTTC.

This clonotype was seen repeatedly, ten times or more. The V call is TRBV5-6, the J call TRBJ2-3; perhaps TRBD2 as D (7 bases). CDR3 length: 14 residues. Germline V gene data show CDR1 as SGHDT and CDR2 as YYEEEE. Trimming stripped 0 bases from V and 4 bases from J, with 9 bases between. CDR3: CASSLGRGPDTQYF. DNA of the CDR3: TGTGCCAGCAGCTTGGGGCGGGGGCCAGATACGCAGTATTTT.

Many counts were recorded for this clonotype. The V gene is TRBV5-1, the J gene TRBJ2-7; D is unresolved. The germline V and J ends were trimmed by 4 bases and 2 bases, with 16 bases remaining between them. The CDR3 is 15 residues long. CDR1 and CDR2 (germline): SGHRS, YFSETQ. In DNA, the CDR3 is TGCGCCAGCAGCGCCCACAGTCTTGTCACCTACGAGCAGTACTTC. It yields the protein CASSAHSLVTYEQYF.

This clonotype was observed many times. This chain joins TRBV5-1 and TRBJ1-2; maybe TRBD1 (5 bases). The CDR3 runs to 14 residues. V gave up 0 bases and J gave up 5 bases, with 11 bases separating them. Germline V lookup: CDR1 SGHRS, CDR2 YFSETQ. DNA of the CDR3: TGCGCCAGCAGCTTGGTTACAGGTGGATATGGCTACACCTTC. Translation: CASSLVTGGYGYTF.

This clonotype has ten or more counts. The chain joins TRBV12-3 or TRBV12-4 to TRBJ2-7; D uncertain. This CDR3 contains 13 residues. V gave up 4 bases and J gave up 3 bases, with 10 bases separating them. CDR3 amino acids: CASSSSAYYEQYF. CDR3 DNA: TGTGCCAGCAGTTCTTCTGCATACTACGAGCAGTACTTC.

This clonotype was detected ten times or more. This chain joins TRBV5-1 and TRBJ2-1; 7 nucleotides line up with TRBD2. The J segment lost 5 bases and the V segment lost 1 base, leaving 6 bases of the junction unmatched. Germline V gene lookup returns CDR1 SGHRS and CDR2 YFSETQ. The CDR3 contains 15 residues. CDR3 bases: TGCGCCAGCAGCTTGAGCGGGGCCCGGAACAATGAGCAGTTCTTC. As protein: CASSLSGARNNEQFF. The variable domain in full, completed from reference TRBV5-1 and TRBJ2-1, reads KAGVTQTPRYLIKTRGQQVTLSCSPISGHRSVSWYQQTPGQGLQFLFEYFSETQRNKGNFPGRFSGRQFSNSRSEMNVSTLELGDSALYLCASSLSGARNNEQFFGPGTRLTVL.

This clonotype was picked up many times. V usage is TRBV10-3 and J usage is TRBJ1-2; no firm D call. The V gene lost 6 bases and the J gene lost 5 bases, with 22 bases spanning the gap. CDR3 size: 16 residues. The germline V gene has CDR1 ENHRY and CDR2 SYGVKD. The DNA of the CDR3 is TGTGCCATCAGCCCTAGGGCAGGCACCGGGAGTTATGGCTACACCTTC. It specifies CAISPRAGTGSYGYTF.

The sample holds many counts of this clonotype. In DNA form, the CDR3 reads TGCAGTGCTATGGAGGAGGGGGGGGTTTATAGCAATCAGCCCCAGCATTTT. Protein product: CSAMEEGGVYSNQPQHF. This sequence joins TRBV20-1 and TRBJ1-5; D is possibly TRBD1 (6 bases). The V end was cut by 4 bases, the J end by 0 bases, with 19 bases between. Germline V lookup: CDR1 DFQATT, CDR2 SNEGSKA (reference sequence). CDR3 length: 17 residues.

This clonotype was seen at least ten times. The V gene is TRBV7-2, the J gene TRBJ1-2, with D hard to call. This CDR3 spans 16 amino acids. The V and J ends lost 5 bases and 1 base respectively, with 17 bases between them. Germline CDR1 reads SGHTA; CDR2 reads FQGNSA. The CDR3 DNA sequence: TGTGCCAGCAGCCCATCGCCGATTACAGTTAACTATGGCTACACCTTC. Protein product: CASSPSPITVNYGYTF.

This clonotype was counted ten times or more. The chain links TRBV6-2 or TRBV6-3 to TRBJ2-7; a weak D match, TRBD2 (5 bases). The germline V gene encodes CDR1 MNHEY and CDR2 SVGEGT. Trimming cost V 6 bases and J 3 bases, with 9 bases left between them. The CDR3 is 12 residues long. The DNA of the CDR3 is TGTGCCAGCAGGGACGCGGGCTACGAGCAGTACTTC. It codes for CASRDAGYEQYF.

The sample holds many counts of this clonotype. This chain connects TRBV20-1 to TRBJ2-3, with 10 bases identical to TRBD2. Germline assignment: CDR1 DFQATT and CDR2 SNEGSKA (reference sequence). This CDR3 is built from 14 residues. Trimming cost V 6 bases and J 4 bases; bases outside gene matches: 7. CDR3 DNA: TGCAGTGCCGGTTTAGCGGGGGGCTCAGATACGCAGTATTTT. Translated, it gives CSAGLAGGSDTQYF.

Many counts were recorded for this clonotype. The rearrangement uses TRBV5-1 and TRBJ2-7; 12 bases map to TRBD1. Looked up from germline, CDR1 is SGHRS and CDR2 is YFSETQ. The CDR3 is 17 amino acids. V gave up 3 bases and J gave up 4 bases; unmatched junction bases: 11. CDR3 residues: CASSSTTGTGGIYEQYF. Written as DNA, the CDR3 is TGCGCCAGCAGCTCGACTACCGGGACAGGGGGCATTTACGAGCAGTACTTC.

This clonotype was detected many times. This chain links TRBV20-1 with TRBJ2-1; D perhaps matches TRBD2 (6 bases). CDR3 length: 13 amino acids. Germline CDR1 DFQATT, CDR2 SNEGSKA (reference sequence). CDR3 protein: CSARGTFYNEQFF. Written as DNA, the CDR3 is TGCAGCGCTCGGGGGACCTTCTACAATGAGCAGTTCTTC.

This clonotype was counted at least ten times. This sequence joins TRBV5-5 and TRBJ2-4; D is possibly TRBD2 (6 bases). The CDR3 is 15 amino acids. Between the trimmed V and J ends, which lost 2 bases and 9 bases, there was a span of 18 bases. In germline, CDR1 is SGHKS, CDR2 YYEKEE (reference sequence). In nucleotides, the CDR3 is TGTGCCAGCAGCTTCCTGCCCGGGGAGGATAGCATTCAGTACTTC. Protein product: CASSFLPGEDSIQYF.

This clonotype was recorded many times. The rearrangement joins TRBV24-1 to TRBJ1-1; D unclear. The CDR3 is made up of 14 amino acids. Germline-derived CDR1 and CDR2 are KGHDR and SFDVKD. V lost 7 bases to trimming and J lost 1 base, with 12 bases between them. The CDR3 loop reads CATRPRGTNTEAFF. The CDR3 DNA follows: TGTGCCACCAGACCCCGGGGTACGAACACTGAAGCTTTCTTT.